The clone carrying this TCR beta chain was counted a few times. The repertoire was sequenced with immunoSEQ multiplex PCR; TCRdb's copy has only in-frame clones and lacks some. The data contain tens of thousands of clones, roughly four fifths of them singletons. The entry originates in a study of blood T cell repertoires in COVID-19. Study overall: Some COVID-19 samples were acute and others convalescent; all came from the United States, Italy and Spain.

Germline loops: CDR1 LGHNA, CDR2 YSLEER. The length of the CDR3 is 16 residues. Unmatched junction bases numbered 11, after V lost 4 bases and J lost 9 bases. This chain connects TRBV4-3 to TRBJ2-1; 11 positions match TRBD2. The clonotype comes from a man between 70 and 80 years old with COVID-19, enrolled during active disease. The specimen sequenced was peripheral blood. CDR3 sequence (DNA): TGCGCCAGCAGCCGAGAGATTAGCGGGAGGGCCGTTGAGCAGTTCTTC. Protein: CASSREISGRAVEQFF.